The rows below give T cell receptor beta chains drawn from one sample of a study of beta chain features in type 1 diabetes. Some clones are missing from TCRdb's copy, which holds only in-frame ones; the method was immunoSEQ multiplex PCR. The sample contains 28,000 or so clones, roughly two thirds of which appear only once. Sequenced: Tregs from blood. These receptors were taken from a woman aged 25 to 39 with type 1 diabetes. The CDR3 runs from the conserved cysteine through the conserved F or W. A D gene is named only where the DNA matches it firmly. Clone size is given for some rows only: seen once, a few or many times, or a class if the clone is expanded.

d_call	v_call	j_call	clone_size	cdr3_aa	cdr3_nt
TRBD1	TRBV7-9	TRBJ1-5	-	CASSLTGYQPQHF	TGTGCCAGCAGCTTGACAGGGTATCAGCCCCAGCATTTT
-	TRBV2	TRBJ2-1	once	CASSPGSSYNEQFF	TGTGCCAGCAGTCCAGGGTCCTCCTACAATGAGCAGTTCTTC
-	TRBV18	TRBJ1-2	few	CASSRTGNDGYTF	TGTGCCAGCTCCCGCACAGGGAACGACGGCTACACCTTC
-	TRBV7-2	TRBJ1-2	-	CASSLDGGESYGYTF	TGTGCCAGCAGCTTAGATGGGGGCGAGAGCTATGGCTACACCTTC
-	TRBV4-1	TRBJ2-7	-	CASSQDPRDYEQYF	TGCGCCAGCAGCCAAGATCCCAGGGACTACGAGCAGTACTTC
-	TRBV30	TRBJ2-1	-	CAWTEGAGWYNEQFF	TGTGCCTGGACCGAAGGGGCAGGGTGGTACAATGAGCAGTTCTTC
TRBD1	TRBV11-3	TRBJ2-1	-	CASRGTGRNERDRYNEQFF	TGTGCCAGCCGAGGGACAGGGAGAAATGAAAGGGACCGTTACAATGAGCAGTTCTTC
-	TRBV28	TRBJ2-3	few	CASSFITDTQYF	TGTGCCAGCAGTTTCATCACAGATACGCAGTATTTT
-	TRBV6-6	TRBJ1-1	medium-sized	CASSSPGQTEAFF	TGTGCCAGCAGTTCCCCCGGACAAACTGAAGCTTTCTTT
TRBD2	TRBV19	TRBJ2-3	-	CASSTQLAGDTQYF	TGTGCCAGTAGCACCCAACTAGCGGGAGATACGCAGTATTTT
-	TRBV11-2	TRBJ1-2	-	CASSPQFTPPNYGYTF	TGTGCCAGCAGCCCGCAATTCACTCCCCCTAACTATGGCTACACCTTC
TRBD1	TRBV27	TRBJ1-2	-	CASSLLGTGAYTF	TGTGCCAGCAGTCTACTTGGGACAGGGGCGTACACCTTC
TRBD1	TRBV30	TRBJ1-6	-	CAYRWTGLSPLHF	TGTGCCTATAGGTGGACAGGGCTGTCACCCCTCCACTTT
-	TRBV9	TRBJ2-7	-	CASSLGPLSYEQYF	TGTGCCAGCAGCCTGGGCCCCTTATCCTACGAGCAGTACTTC
-	TRBV4-1	TRBJ2-1	few	CASSQDPGQSYNEQFF	TGCGCCAGCAGCCAAGATCCAGGCCAGTCCTACAATGAGCAGTTCTTC
TRBD1	TRBV7-9	TRBJ2-5	-	CASSLPGQGAGETQYF	TGTGCCAGCAGCTTACCGGGACAGGGGGCCGGAGAGACCCAGTACTTC
TRBD1	TRBV29-1	TRBJ2-3	-	CSADRGDTDTQYF	TGCAGCGCGGACAGGGGGGATACAGATACGCAGTATTTT
-	TRBV2	TRBJ1-2	-	CASRGESNYGYTF	TGTGCCAGCAGGGGAGAATCTAACTATGGCTACACCTTC
TRBD2	TRBV6-5	TRBJ2-7	-	CASRVSSGSFYEQYF	TGTGCCAGCAGGGTATCTAGCGGGAGTTTCTACGAGCAGTACTTC
-	TRBV18	TRBJ2-5	-	CASSPPPGEKGETQYF	TGTGCCAGCTCACCTCCCCCGGGAGAAAAGGGCGAGACCCAGTACTTC
TRBD1	TRBV28	TRBJ1-4	-	CASSSAQGVEKLFF	TGTGCCAGCAGTTCCGCACAGGGGGTTGAAAAACTGTTTTTT
TRBD2	TRBV11-1	TRBJ2-1	few	CASSDFRGDHNEQFF	TGTGCCAGCAGCGATTTTCGGGGGGACCACAATGAGCAGTTCTTC
-	TRBV19	TRBJ1-1	-	CASSPTGVTEAFF	TGTGCCAGTAGCCCGACAGGTGTAACTGAAGCTTTCTTT
-	TRBV7-9	TRBJ2-1	-	CASSLATAYNEQFF	TGTGCCAGCAGCTTAGCGACAGCTTACAATGAGCAGTTCTTC
-	TRBV10-2	TRBJ1-1	-	CASSDSGITEAFF	TGCGCCAGCAGTGATTCGGGGATCACTGAAGCTTTCTTT
-	TRBV5-5	TRBJ2-5	-	CASSVGRGQETQYF	TGTGCCAGCAGCGTGGGACGAGGACAAGAGACCCAGTACTTC
TRBD2	TRBV4-1	TRBJ2-1	-	CASSQFSGRASSEQFF	TGCGCCAGCAGCCAATTTAGCGGGAGGGCCAGTAGTGAGCAGTTCTTC
-	TRBV7-9	TRBJ1-2	-	CASSLTGFHGYTF	TGTGCCAGCAGCTTAACAGGGTTTCATGGCTACACCTTC
TRBD2	TRBV6-5	TRBJ2-7	-	CASRSEREGFYEQYF	TGTGCCAGCAGGTCTGAGCGGGAGGGCTTCTACGAGCAGTACTTC
TRBD2	TRBV5-4	TRBJ2-2	once	CASSRTSGYANTGELFF	TGTGCCAGCAGCCGGACTAGCGGTTACGCGAACACCGGGGAGTTGTTTTTT
TRBD2	TRBV4-1	TRBJ2-7	-	CASSLDWASGYEQYF	TGCGCCAGCAGCCTGGATTGGGCTAGCGGGTACGAGCAGTACTTC
-	TRBV10-3	TRBJ1-4	medium-sized	CATKEGVGNEKLFF	TGTGCCACCAAGGAGGGAGTTGGTAATGAAAAACTGTTTTTT
TRBD1	TRBV29-1	TRBJ2-3	-	CSFRYRLGQGADTQYF	TGCAGCTTCCGCTATCGTTTGGGACAGGGGGCAGATACGCAGTATTTT
-	TRBV6-5	TRBJ2-7	-	CASSYLASSTYEQYF	TGTGCCAGCAGTTACCTAGCTAGCAGCACATACGAGCAGTACTTC
TRBD2	TRBV14	TRBJ2-1	-	CASSQVQTSGSLQFF	TGTGCCAGCAGCCAAGTCCAGACTAGCGGGAGCTTGCAGTTCTTC
-	TRBV29-1	TRBJ1-1	-	CSVVEGITYRNHTEAFF	TGCAGCGTTGTGGAGGGGATTACCTACAGGAATCACACTGAAGCTTTCTTT
-	TRBV11-3	TRBJ1-2	-	CASSPSGGLYGYTF	TGTGCCAGCAGCCCCTCCGGGGGACTCTATGGCTACACCTTC
TRBD1	TRBV5-1	TRBJ2-3	-	CASSLPGGQGWDTQYF	TGCGCCAGCAGCTTGCCGGGGGGACAGGGATGGGATACGCAGTATTTT
TRBD1	TRBV28	TRBJ2-5	-	CASSSLGQGGETQYF	TGTGCCAGCAGTTCCCTCGGACAGGGAGGAGAGACCCAGTACTTC
-	TRBV23-1	TRBJ1-2	-	CASRQDYTF	TGCGCCAGCAGACAGGACTACACCTTC
TRBD2	TRBV29-1	TRBJ2-3	few	CSVILAGDTQYF	TGCAGCGTGATACTAGCGGGAGATACGCAGTATTTT
TRBD1	TRBV7-2	TRBJ1-4	-	CASSAPDRVGEKLFF	TGTGCCAGCAGCGCACCGGACAGGGTGGGCGAAAAACTGTTTTTT
TRBD2	TRBV7-9	TRBJ2-1	-	CASTSYSGRSDNEQFF	TGTGCCAGCACTTCCTATAGCGGGAGGAGCGACAATGAGCAGTTCTTC
-	TRBV15	TRBJ1-2	once	CATSRDGTHSGYTF	TGTGCCACCAGCAGAGATGGGACACATTCTGGCTACACCTTC
TRBD1	TRBV7-9	TRBJ2-1	-	CASSSSRTGPRSYNEQFF	TGTGCCAGCAGCTCGAGTAGGACAGGCCCCCGCTCCTACAATGAGCAGTTCTTC
-	TRBV6-1	TRBJ2-7	-	CASSEARHADF	TGTGCCAGCAGTGAAGCGCGGCACGCTGACTTC
TRBD1	TRBV2	TRBJ2-3	-	CASSTQGQADTQYF	TGTGCCAGCAGCACACAGGGGCAAGCAGATACGCAGTATTTT
-	TRBV28	TRBJ2-7	once	CASSLYGSSYEQYF	TGTGCCAGCAGTTTATATGGTAGCTCCTACGAGCAGTACTTC
-	TRBV29-1	TRBJ1-1	-	CSVLDWTGTEAFF	TGCAGCGTTCTAGATTGGACTGGGACTGAAGCTTTCTTT
-	TRBV20-1	TRBJ1-2	few	CSAIRYGYTF	TGCAGTGCTATCCGCTATGGCTACACCTTC
TRBD1	TRBV27	TRBJ1-1	-	CASSKTGLSTEAFF	TGTGCCAGCAGCAAGACAGGGTTAAGCACTGAAGCTTTCTTT
TRBD2	TRBV5-6	TRBJ2-3	-	CASSPGRGSYKQYF	TGTGCCAGCAGCCCCGGCCGCGGGAGTTACAAACAGTATTTT
-	TRBV6-1	TRBJ1-2	-	CASRSPGNYGYTF	TGTGCCAGCCGTAGCCCCGGGAACTATGGCTACACCTTC
TRBD1	TRBV6-5	TRBJ2-1	few	CASSKGQTSYNEQFF	TGTGCCAGCAGCAAGGGACAGACCTCCTACAATGAGCAGTTCTTC
TRBD1	TRBV27	TRBJ1-1	few	CASRTGAAEAFF	TGTGCCAGCAGAACAGGGGCGGCTGAAGCTTTCTTT
TRBD2	TRBV2	TRBJ2-3	-	CASSASPGGVTDTQYF	TGTGCCAGCAGTGCTTCACCGGGAGGAGTCACAGATACGCAGTATTTT
TRBD1	TRBV16	TRBJ1-2	-	CASSQFGQGVGYTF	TGTGCCAGCAGCCAATTCGGACAGGGGGTCGGCTACACCTTC
-	TRBV6-1	TRBJ2-3	-	CASSEVGWQDTQYF	TGTGCCAGCAGTGAAGTGGGCTGGCAAGATACGCAGTATTTT
TRBD1	TRBV5-1	TRBJ2-5	-	CASRDRGETQYF	TGCGCCAGCAGGGACAGGGGAGAGACCCAGTACTTC
-	TRBV30	TRBJ2-1	-	CAWSGTGANEQFF	TGTGCCTGGTCCGGGACTGGGGCCAATGAGCAGTTCTTC